The sequence of this TCR beta chain was determined in a study of blood T cell repertoires in COVID-19. Study summary: COVID-19 samples from acute and convalescent phases originated in the United States, Italy and Spain. PBMCs, B-cell-depleted T cells, or T cells were the source of the cDNA or gDNA that made up the material.

The length of the CDR3 is 14 residues. Germline assignment: CDR1 WNHNN and CDR2 SYGVQD (reference sequence). Trimming took off 4 bases at V and 1 base at J, with 10 bases between the two ends. In the authors' methods: Counts of nucleated cells, estimated from reference gene primer amplification, were obtained. The assay was immunoSEQ multiplex PCR, and TCRdb's table has in-frame clones only and misses some. The V and J calls and clone size were taken over from that table, and D and trimming were inferred from the DNA. The repertoire includes about 250,000 clones, 75% to 85% of them detected once, and around 4.7% sits in the top ten.

The V gene is TRBV10-1, the J gene TRBJ2-5, with a possible D match to TRBD2 (5 bases). This receptor was obtained from a woman between 65 and 79 years old with acute or convalescent COVID-19. The sequenced sample was peripheral blood. In DNA form, the CDR3 reads TGCGCCAGCAGTGGAGAGGGCCCCCAAGAGACCCAGTACTTC. Its translation: CASSGEGPQETQYF.